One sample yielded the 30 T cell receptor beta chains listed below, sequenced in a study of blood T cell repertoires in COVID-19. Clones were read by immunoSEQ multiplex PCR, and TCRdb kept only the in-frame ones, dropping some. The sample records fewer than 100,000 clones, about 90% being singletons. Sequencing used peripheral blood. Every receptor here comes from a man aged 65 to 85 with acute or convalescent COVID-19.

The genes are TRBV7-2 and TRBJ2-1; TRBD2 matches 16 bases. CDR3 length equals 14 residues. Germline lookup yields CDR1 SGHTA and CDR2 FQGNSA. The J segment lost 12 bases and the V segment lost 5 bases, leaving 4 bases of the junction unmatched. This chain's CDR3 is CASSQGLAGGRQFF. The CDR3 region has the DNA TGTGCCAGCAGCCAGGGACTAGCGGGGGGGAGGCAGTTCTTC.

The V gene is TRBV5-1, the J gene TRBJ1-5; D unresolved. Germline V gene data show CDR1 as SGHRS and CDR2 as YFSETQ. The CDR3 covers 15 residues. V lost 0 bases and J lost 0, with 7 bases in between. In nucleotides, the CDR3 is TGCGCCAGCAGCTTGGATAATTATAGCAATCAGCCCCAGCATTTT. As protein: CASSLDNYSNQPQHF.

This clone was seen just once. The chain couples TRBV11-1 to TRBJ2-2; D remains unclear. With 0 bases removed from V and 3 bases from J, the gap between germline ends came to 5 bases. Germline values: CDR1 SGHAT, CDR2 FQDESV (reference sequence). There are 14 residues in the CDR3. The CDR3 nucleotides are TGTGCCAGCAGCTTAGCTTCTTACACCGGGGAGCTGTTTTTT. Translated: CASSLASYTGELFF.

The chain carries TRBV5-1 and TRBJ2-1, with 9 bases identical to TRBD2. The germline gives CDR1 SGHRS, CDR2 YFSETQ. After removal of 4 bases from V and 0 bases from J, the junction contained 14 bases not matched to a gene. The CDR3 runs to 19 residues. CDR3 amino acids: CASSRRSSGGRSSYNEQFF. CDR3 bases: TGCGCCAGCAGCCGACGGAGTAGCGGGGGCCGAAGCTCCTACAATGAGCAGTTCTTC.

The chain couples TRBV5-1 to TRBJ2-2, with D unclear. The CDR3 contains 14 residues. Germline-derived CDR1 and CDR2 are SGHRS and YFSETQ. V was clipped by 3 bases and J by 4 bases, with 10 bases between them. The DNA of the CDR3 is TGCGCCAGCAGCTCCACGATGAGCACCGGGGAGCTGTTTTTT. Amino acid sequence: CASSSTMSTGELFF.

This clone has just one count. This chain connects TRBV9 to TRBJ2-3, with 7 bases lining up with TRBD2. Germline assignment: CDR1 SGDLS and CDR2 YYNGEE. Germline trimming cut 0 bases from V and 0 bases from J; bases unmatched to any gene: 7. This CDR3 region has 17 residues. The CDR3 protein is CASSVEGIAGSTDTQYF. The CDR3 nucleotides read TGTGCCAGCAGCGTAGAGGGAATAGCGGGCAGCACAGATACGCAGTATTTT.

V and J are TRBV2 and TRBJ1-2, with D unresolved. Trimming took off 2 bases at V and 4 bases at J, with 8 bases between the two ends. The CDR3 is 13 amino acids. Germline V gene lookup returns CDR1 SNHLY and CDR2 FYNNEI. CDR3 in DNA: TGTGCCAGCAGTGAACAAGGGAGCTATGGCTACACCTTC. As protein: CASSEQGSYGYTF. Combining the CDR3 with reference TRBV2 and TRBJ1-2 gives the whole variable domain EPEVTQTPSHQVTQMGQEVILRCVPISNHLYFYWYRQILGQKVEFLVSFYNNEISEKSEIFDDQFSVERPDGSNFTLKIRSTKLEDSAMYFCASSEQGSYGYTFGSGTRLTVV.

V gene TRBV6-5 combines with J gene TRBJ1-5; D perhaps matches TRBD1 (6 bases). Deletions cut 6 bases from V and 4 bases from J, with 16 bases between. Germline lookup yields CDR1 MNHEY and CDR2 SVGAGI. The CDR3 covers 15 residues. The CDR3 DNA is TGTGCCAGCAGGCCCTCGACAGGAAAAAATCAGCCCCAGCATTTT. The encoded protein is CASRPSTGKNQPQHF.

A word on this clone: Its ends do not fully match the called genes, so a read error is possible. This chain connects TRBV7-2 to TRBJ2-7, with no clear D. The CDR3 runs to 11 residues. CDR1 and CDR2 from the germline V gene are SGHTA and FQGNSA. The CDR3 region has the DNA TGTGCCAGCAGCCTCGACAAAAACCTGGACTTC. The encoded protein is CASSLDKNLDF.

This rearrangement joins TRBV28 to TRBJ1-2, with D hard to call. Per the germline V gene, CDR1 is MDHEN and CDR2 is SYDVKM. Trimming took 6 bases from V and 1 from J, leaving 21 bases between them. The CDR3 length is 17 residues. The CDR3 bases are TGTGCCAGCAGCCCAATTGAACCCTGGGCAGATAACTATGGCTACACCTTC. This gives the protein CASSPIEPWADNYGYTF.

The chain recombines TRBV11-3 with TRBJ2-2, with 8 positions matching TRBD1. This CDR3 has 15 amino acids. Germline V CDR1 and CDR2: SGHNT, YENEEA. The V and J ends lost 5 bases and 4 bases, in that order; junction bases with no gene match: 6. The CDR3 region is CASSGRQGTTGELFF. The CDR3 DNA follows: TGTGCCAGCAGCGGCAGACAGGGGACCACCGGGGAGCTGTTTTTT.

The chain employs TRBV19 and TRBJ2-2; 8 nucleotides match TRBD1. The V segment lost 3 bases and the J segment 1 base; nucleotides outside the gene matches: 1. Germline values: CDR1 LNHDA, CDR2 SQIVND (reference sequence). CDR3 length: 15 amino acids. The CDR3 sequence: CASSMGQVNTGELFF. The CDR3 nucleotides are TGTGCCAGTAGTATGGGACAGGTGAACACCGGGGAGCTGTTTTTT. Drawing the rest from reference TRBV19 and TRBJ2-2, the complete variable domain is DGGITQSPKYLFRKEGQNVTLSCEQNLNHDAMYWYRQDPGQGLRLIYYSQIVNDFQKGDIAEGYSVSREKKESFPLTVTSAQKNPTAFYLCASSMGQVNTGELFFGEGSRLTVL.

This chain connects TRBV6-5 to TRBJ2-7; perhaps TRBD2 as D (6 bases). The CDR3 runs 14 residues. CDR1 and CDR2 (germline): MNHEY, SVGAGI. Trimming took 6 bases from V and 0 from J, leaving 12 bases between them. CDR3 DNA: TGTGCCAGCAGCGCCGGACTAACCTCCTACGAGCAGTACTTC. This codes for CASSAGLTSYEQYF.

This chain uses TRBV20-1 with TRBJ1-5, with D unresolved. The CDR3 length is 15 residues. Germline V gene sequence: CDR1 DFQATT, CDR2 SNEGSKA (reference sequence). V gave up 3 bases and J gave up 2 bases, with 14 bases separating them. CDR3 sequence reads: CSASFGSGGNQPQHF. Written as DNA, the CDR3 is TGCAGTGCTAGTTTTGGGTCGGGTGGCAATCAGCCCCAGCATTTT.

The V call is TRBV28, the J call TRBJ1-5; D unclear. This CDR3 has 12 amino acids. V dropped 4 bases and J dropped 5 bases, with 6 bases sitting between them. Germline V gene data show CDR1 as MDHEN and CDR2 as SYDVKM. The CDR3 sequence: CASSYEDQPQHF. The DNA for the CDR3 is TGTGCCAGCAGTTATGAGGATCAGCCCCAGCATTTT.

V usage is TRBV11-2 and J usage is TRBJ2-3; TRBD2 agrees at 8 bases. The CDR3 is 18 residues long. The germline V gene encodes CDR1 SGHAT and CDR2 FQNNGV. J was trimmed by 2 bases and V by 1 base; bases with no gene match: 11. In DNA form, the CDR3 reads TGTGCCAGCAGCTTAGCTTGGGCGAGCGGGGGTAACACAGATACGCAGTATTTT. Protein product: CASSLAWASGGNTDTQYF.

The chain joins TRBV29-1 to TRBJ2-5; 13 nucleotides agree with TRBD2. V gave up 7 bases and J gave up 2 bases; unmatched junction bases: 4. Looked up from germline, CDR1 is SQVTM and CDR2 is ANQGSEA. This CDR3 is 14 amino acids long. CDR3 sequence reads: CSAGLAGWQETQYF. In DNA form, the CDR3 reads TGCAGCGCGGGACTAGCGGGGTGGCAAGAGACCCAGTACTTC.

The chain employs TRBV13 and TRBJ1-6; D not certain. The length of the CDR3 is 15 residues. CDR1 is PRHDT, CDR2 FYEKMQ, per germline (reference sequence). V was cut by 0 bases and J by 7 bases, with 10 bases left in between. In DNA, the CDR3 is TGTGCCAGCAGCTTAGGCAGGTTTCGCAATTCACCCCTCCACTTT. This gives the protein CASSLGRFRNSPLHF.

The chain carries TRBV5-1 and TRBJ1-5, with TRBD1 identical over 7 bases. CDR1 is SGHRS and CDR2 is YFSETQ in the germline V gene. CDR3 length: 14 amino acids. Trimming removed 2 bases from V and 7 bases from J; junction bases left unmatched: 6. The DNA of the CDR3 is TGCGCCAGCAGCTTAGAGGGGGCTGGGCAGCCCCAGCATTTT. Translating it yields CASSLEGAGQPQHF. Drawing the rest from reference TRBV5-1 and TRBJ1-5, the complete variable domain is KAGVTQTPRYLIKTRGQQVTLSCSPISGHRSVSWYQQTPGQGLQFLFEYFSETQRNKGNFPGRFSGRQFSNSRSEMNVSTLELGDSALYLCASSLEGAGQPQHFGDGTRLSIL.

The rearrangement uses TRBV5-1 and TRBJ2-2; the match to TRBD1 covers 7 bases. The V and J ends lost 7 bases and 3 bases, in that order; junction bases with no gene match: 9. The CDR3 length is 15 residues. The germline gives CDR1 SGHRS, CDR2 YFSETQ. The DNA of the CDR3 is TGCGCCAGCGAATCGACAGGGCATGACACCGGGGAGCTGTTTTTT. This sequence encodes CASESTGHDTGELFF. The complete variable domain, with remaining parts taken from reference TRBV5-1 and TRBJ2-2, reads KAGVTQTPRYLIKTRGQQVTLSCSPISGHRSVSWYQQTPGQGLQFLFEYFSETQRNKGNFPGRFSGRQFSNSRSEMNVSTLELGDSALYLCASESTGHDTGELFFGEGSRLTVL.

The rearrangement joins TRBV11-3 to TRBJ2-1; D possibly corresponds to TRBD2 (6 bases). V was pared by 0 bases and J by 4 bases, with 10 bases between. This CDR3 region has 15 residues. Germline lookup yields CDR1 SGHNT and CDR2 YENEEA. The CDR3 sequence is CASSLESGAYNEQFF. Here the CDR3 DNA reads TGTGCCAGCAGCTTAGAATCGGGAGCGTACAATGAGCAGTTCTTC.

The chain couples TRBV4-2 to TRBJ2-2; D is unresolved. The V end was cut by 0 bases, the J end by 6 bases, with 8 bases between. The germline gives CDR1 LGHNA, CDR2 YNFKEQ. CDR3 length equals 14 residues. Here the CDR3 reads CASSQDILAGELFF. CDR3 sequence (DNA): TGTGCCAGCAGCCAAGATATTCTAGCCGGGGAGCTGTTTTTT.

The CDR3, as DNA: TGTGCCAGCAGCTTATTAAGGGGTGGAACTGAAGCTTTCTTT. This translates into CASSLLRGGTEAFF. The rearrangement joins TRBV7-9 to TRBJ1-1; the D gene is possibly TRBD1 (5 bases). CDR3 length equals 14 residues. The germline gives CDR1 SEHNR, CDR2 FQNEAQ (reference sequence). V shed 2 bases and J shed 5 bases, with 12 bases lying between them.

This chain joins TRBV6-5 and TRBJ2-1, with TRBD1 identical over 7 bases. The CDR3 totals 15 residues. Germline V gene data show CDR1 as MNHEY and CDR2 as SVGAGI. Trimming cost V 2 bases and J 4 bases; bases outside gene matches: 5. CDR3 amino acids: CASSYEGAAYNEQFF. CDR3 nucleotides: TGTGCCAGCAGTTACGAGGGGGCGGCGTACAATGAGCAGTTCTTC.

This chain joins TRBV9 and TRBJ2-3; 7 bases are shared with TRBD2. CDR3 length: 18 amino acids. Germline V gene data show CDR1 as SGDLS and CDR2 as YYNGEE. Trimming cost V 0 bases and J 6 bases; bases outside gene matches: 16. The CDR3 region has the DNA TGTGCCAGCAGCGTAGGAGGCGGGGGACCGAACTTGGTGGATACGCAGTATTTT. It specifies CASSVGGGGPNLVDTQYF. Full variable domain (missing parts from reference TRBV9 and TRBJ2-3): DSGVTQTPKHLITATGQRVTLRCSPRSGDLSVYWYQQSLDQGLQFLIQYYNGEERAKGNILERFSAQQFPDLHSELNLSSLELGDSALYFCASSVGGGGPNLVDTQYFGPGTRLTVL.

In nucleotides, the CDR3 is TGTGCCAGCAGTGAATTTGGCGCGGGGGGCTACAATGAGCAGTTCTTC. It is translated as CASSEFGAGGYNEQFF. The V gene is TRBV25-1, the J gene TRBJ2-1; 8 bases map to TRBD2. Germline loops: CDR1 MGHDK, CDR2 SYGVNS. J was trimmed by 3 bases and V by 1 base; bases with no gene match: 5. CDR3 length: 16 residues.

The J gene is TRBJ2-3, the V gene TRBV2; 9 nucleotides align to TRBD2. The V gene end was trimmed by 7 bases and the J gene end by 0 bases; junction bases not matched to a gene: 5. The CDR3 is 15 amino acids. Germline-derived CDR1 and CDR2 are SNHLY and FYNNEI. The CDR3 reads CASMRGGASTDTQYF. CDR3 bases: TGTGCCAGCATGCGCGGGGGGGCGAGCACAGATACGCAGTATTTT.

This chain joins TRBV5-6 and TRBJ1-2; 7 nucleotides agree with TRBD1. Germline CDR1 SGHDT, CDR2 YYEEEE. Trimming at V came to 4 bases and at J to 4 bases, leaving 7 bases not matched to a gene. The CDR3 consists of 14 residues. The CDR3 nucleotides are TGTGCCAGCAGCCCCCGGCGACAGGGCTATGGCTACACCTTC. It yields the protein CASSPRRQGYGYTF.

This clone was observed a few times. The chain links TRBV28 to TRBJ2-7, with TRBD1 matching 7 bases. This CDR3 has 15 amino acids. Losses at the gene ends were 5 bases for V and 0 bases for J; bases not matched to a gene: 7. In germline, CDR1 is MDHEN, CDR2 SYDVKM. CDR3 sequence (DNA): TGTGCCAGCAGTCCTCACGGGACAGTCTCCTACGAGCAGTACTTC. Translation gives CASSPHGTVSYEQYF. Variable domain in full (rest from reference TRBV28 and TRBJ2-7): DVKVTQSSRYLVKRTGEKVFLECVQDMDHENMFWYRQDPGLGLRLIYFSYDVKMKEKGDIPEGYSVSREKKERFSLILESASTNQTSMYLCASSPHGTVSYEQYFGPGTRLTVT.

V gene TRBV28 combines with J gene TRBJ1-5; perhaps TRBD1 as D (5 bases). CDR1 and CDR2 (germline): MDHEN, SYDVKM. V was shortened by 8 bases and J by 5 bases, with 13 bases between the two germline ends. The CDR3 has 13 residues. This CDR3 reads CASRPGTYQPQHF. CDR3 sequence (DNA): TGTGCCAGCCGACCAGGGACTTATCAGCCCCAGCATTTT.